These 13 T cell receptor beta chains were all obtained from the same sample, sequenced in a study of blood T cells in healthy people across ages. For the second PCR, which ran for roughly 6 to 11 cycles, a sample-barcoded 5' primer and a J-beta primer mix were used. MiXCR, applied by TCRdb to the 5' RACE reads, yields one record per CDR3 protein. The profile shows over 1.5 million distinct CDR3 sequences, around 50% of them singletons. The sequenced sample consisted of blood. The origin of the receptors is a woman in her 40s in good health.

Note on this clonotype: This may be a read error, as it is one base from a much larger clone. V usage is TRBV29-1 and J usage is TRBJ2-7, with a possible D match to TRBD2 (6 bases). The germline gives CDR1 SQVTM, CDR2 ANQGSEA. The CDR3 sequence is 17 residues long. The CDR3, as DNA: TGCGGCGTTGAGACCCCATCTTTGGGGGGAGCTTACTACGAGCAGTACTTC. It specifies CGVETPSLGGAYYEQYF.

This clonotype was detected a few times. The genes are TRBV29-1 and TRBJ1-2, with TRBD1 identical over 10 bases. Germline V CDR1 and CDR2: SQVTM, ANQGSEA. After removal of 7 bases from V and 5 bases from J, the junction contained 7 bases not matched to a gene. The CDR3 runs 13 residues. CDR3 sequence: CSALDRGAYGYTF. CDR3 bases: TGCAGCGCCCTGGACAGGGGGGCGTATGGCTACACCTTC.

The chain combines TRBV6-1 with TRBJ2-3; D is ambiguous. This CDR3 contains 13 residues. CDR1 and CDR2 from the germline V gene are MNHNS and SASEGT. The V gene lost 6 bases and the J gene lost 2 bases, with 9 bases spanning the gap. DNA for the CDR3: TGTGCCAGCAGGGTCGTGGTCACAGATACGCAGTATTTT. This codes for CASRVVVTDTQYF.

CDR3 DNA sequence: TGTGCCAGCAGCTTAGAGCTCTATGAGCAGTTCTTC. Its translation is CASSLELYEQFF. The rearrangement links TRBV7-2 to TRBJ2-1; D gene ambiguous. CDR1 is SGHTA and CDR2 is FQGNSA in the germline V gene. The CDR3 length is 12 residues. The V end was cut by 1 base, the J end by 8 bases, with 6 bases between.

V is TRBV29-1 and J is TRBJ2-3; D may be TRBD1 (5 bases). There are 14 residues in the CDR3. Germline V CDR1 and CDR2: SQVTM, ANQGSEA. The V end lost 6 bases, the J end lost 0 bases, and 13 bases lay between the germline ends. In DNA form, the CDR3 reads TGCAGCGTCACACAGGATTTGAGCACAGATACGCAGTATTTT. Encoded protein: CSVTQDLSTDTQYF.

The V call is TRBV18, the J call TRBJ2-5; 8 nucleotides match TRBD2. With the DNA end fitting TRBJ2-7 better, the J assignment may be wrong. Germline V CDR1 and CDR2: KGHSH, LQKENI. The CDR3 totals 16 residues. The CDR3 loop reads CASSQIGGGPTYEQYF. As DNA, the CDR3 is TGTGCCAGCTCACAAATTGGCGGGGGGCCCACCTACGAGCAGTACTTC.

The chain is built from TRBV7-2 and TRBJ1-5; 8 bases agree with TRBD1. In germline, CDR1 is SGHTA, CDR2 FQGNSA. The CDR3 covers 15 residues. The J segment lost 4 bases and the V segment lost 3 bases, leaving 5 bases of the junction unmatched. DNA of the CDR3: TGTGCCAGCAGCTTGACAGGGGCTTTGAATCAGCCCCAGCATTTT. This codes for CASSLTGALNQPQHF.

In its sample, this clonotype was seen a few times. The chain links TRBV6-2 or TRBV6-3 to TRBJ1-4, with 9 bases that match TRBD1. V lost 9 bases to trimming and J lost 7 bases; unmatched junction nucleotides: 3. This CDR3 contains 12 residues. Germline values: CDR1 MNHEY, CDR2 SVGEGT. CDR3 loop: CASTTGGEKLFF. The CDR3 DNA follows: TGTGCCAGTACGACAGGGGGTGAAAAACTGTTTTTT.

This sequence joins TRBV20-1 and TRBJ2-7; D gene ambiguous. The J call may not be correct, given that the DNA end is closer to TRBJ2-5. Germline loops: CDR1 DFQATT, CDR2 SNEGSKA (reference sequence). This CDR3 is built from 16 residues. CDR3 amino acids: CSARDLEQPPQETQYF. The CDR3 region has the DNA TGCAGTGCTAGAGATCTGGAACAGCCTCCCCAAGAGACCCAGTACTTC.

The gene calls are TRBV2 and TRBJ2-5; D may be TRBD1 (5 bases). Trimming removed 4 bases from V and 6 bases from J, with 18 bases in between. The germline V gene has CDR1 SNHLY and CDR2 FYNNEI. The CDR3 loop spans 15 amino acids. The CDR3 bases are TGTGCCAGCAGTGTGAGGCAGGGAATGGGAAAGACCCAGTACTTC. Translation: CASSVRQGMGKTQYF.

The V call is TRBV29-1, the J call TRBJ2-1; D gene uncertain. V was pared by 1 base and J by 4 bases, with 14 bases between. The CDR3 is 15 residues long. The V gene's germline CDR1 is SQVTM and CDR2 ANQGSEA. The CDR3 reads CSVEVPLVTYNEQFF. Written as DNA, the CDR3 is TGCAGCGTTGAAGTCCCGTTAGTCACTTACAATGAGCAGTTCTTC.

The gene calls are TRBV5-1 and TRBJ2-1, with 13 nucleotides matching TRBD2. Germline values: CDR1 SGHRS, CDR2 YFSETQ. The CDR3 spans 15 residues. Unmatched junction bases numbered 5, after V lost 5 bases and J lost 6 bases. Here the CDR3 reads CASRPWTSGGNEQFF. Written as DNA, the CDR3 is TGCGCCAGCAGGCCTTGGACTAGCGGGGGCAATGAGCAGTTCTTC.

This chain links TRBV6-2 or TRBV6-3 with TRBJ1-1; TRBD1 matches 9 bases. V was clipped by 2 bases and J by 5 bases; unmatched bases: 12. There are 17 residues in the CDR3. Germline-derived CDR1 and CDR2 are MNHEY and SVGEGT. The CDR3 loop reads CASSYPGQGFGGTEAFF. As DNA, the CDR3 is TGTGCCAGCAGTTACCCGGGACAGGGATTTGGGGGGACTGAAGCTTTCTTT.